The 27 T cell receptor beta chains in this list originate from one sample, sequenced in a study of a mutant IDH1 vaccine in newly diagnosed glioma. Only in-frame clones appear in the TCRdb table, and some are missing; sequencing was by immunoSEQ multiplex PCR. The data contain 35,000 to 45,000 clones, just over 90% of them singletons. No antigen is known for these receptors. Time point: week 5, during vaccination. With topical imiquimod, each dose of the vaccine consisted of 300 ug of mutant IDH1 20-mer peptide. Material: PBMCs, obtained from a glioma patient whose treatment included an IDH1 peptide vaccine. These receptors all come from a man in his forties or fifties with glioma.

The chain employs TRBV14 and TRBJ1-2; 7 bases match TRBD1. The CDR3 extends over 16 amino acids. Per the germline V gene, CDR1 is SGHDN and CDR2 is FVKESK. V was pared by 4 bases and J by 0 bases, with 8 bases of the junction left unmatched. The CDR3 sequence is CASSRYRGGTNYGYTF. CDR3 coding DNA: TGTGCCAGCAGCCGGTACAGGGGTGGCACTAACTATGGCTACACCTTC.

V is TRBV5-1 and J is TRBJ2-7, with D perhaps given as TRBD1 or TRBD2 (7 bases each). The V gene's germline CDR1 is SGHRS and CDR2 YFSETQ. The CDR3 has 15 residues. The germline V and J ends were trimmed by 0 bases and 3 bases, with 13 bases remaining between them. CDR3 DNA sequence: TGCGCCAGCAGCTTGGACGCAGGGGGGGTCTACGAGCAGTACTTC. Residues: CASSLDAGGVYEQYF.

The chain joins TRBV7-9 to TRBJ2-1; D might be TRBD1 (6 bases). This CDR3 comprises 15 residues. Germline V CDR1 and CDR2: SEHNR, FQNEAQ (reference sequence). V was cut by 5 bases and J by 2 bases, with 13 bases left in between. The CDR3 nucleotides read TGTGCCAGCAGCGGACAGTGGACAGCCTACAATGAGCAGTTCTTC. It yields the protein CASSGQWTAYNEQFF. Based on the CDR3 plus reference TRBV7-9 and TRBJ2-1, the full variable domain is DTGVSQNPRHKITKRGQNVTFRCDPISEHNRLYWYRQTLGQGPEFLTYFQNEAQLEKSRLLSDRFSAERPKGSFSTLEIQRTEQGDSAMYLCASSGQWTAYNEQFFGPGTRLTVL.

The chain combines TRBV14 with TRBJ2-7; D uncertain. Germline CDR1 and CDR2: SGHDN and FVKESK. The length of the CDR3 is 13 residues. V was shortened by 4 bases and J by 2 bases, with 9 bases between the two germline ends. CDR3 loop: CASSRAGTYEQYF. The DNA of the CDR3 is TGTGCCAGCAGCCGGGCAGGCACCTACGAGCAGTACTTC. Variable domain in full (rest from reference TRBV14 and TRBJ2-7): EAGVTQFPSHSVIEKGQTVTLRCDPISGHDNLYWYRRVMGKEIKFLLHFVKESKQDESGMPNNRFLAERTGGTYSTLKVQPAELEDSGVYFCASSRAGTYEQYFGPGTRLTVT.

This clone is a singleton in its sample. The gene calls are TRBV14 and TRBJ2-1; D gene uncertain. V was pared by 0 bases and J by 4 bases, with 7 bases between. Germline assignment: CDR1 SGHDN and CDR2 FVKESK. This CDR3 is 14 amino acids long. For the CDR3, the DNA is TGTGCCAGCAGCCAAGAGTCCGGGTACAATGAGCAGTTCTTC. It encodes CASSQESGYNEQFF.

The gene calls are TRBV7-2 and TRBJ2-1, with a possible D match to TRBD2 (7 bases). With 5 bases removed from V and 7 bases from J, the gap between germline ends came to 21 bases. The CDR3 covers 16 residues. Per germline, CDR1 SGHTA and CDR2 FQGNSA. CDR3: CASSPDGGGAGNEQFF. In nucleotides, the CDR3 is TGTGCCAGCAGCCCCGACGGAGGGGGGGCCGGTAATGAGCAGTTCTTC.

This rearrangement joins TRBV19 to TRBJ2-7; TRBD2 matches at 9 bases. Germline CDR1 LNHDA, CDR2 SQIVND (reference sequence). CDR3 size: 15 residues. Trimming cost V 3 bases and J 3 bases; bases outside gene matches: 6. CDR3 residues: CASSIAGGRIYEQYF. The CDR3 DNA reads as TGTGCCAGTAGTATTGCGGGGGGGCGCATCTACGAGCAGTACTTC.

This clone was observed a single time. The J gene is TRBJ2-7, the V gene TRBV28; D not resolved. Per germline, CDR1 MDHEN and CDR2 SYDVKM. V lost 2 bases and J 7 bases, leaving 6 bases between the germline ends. CDR3 size: 11 residues. The CDR3 DNA sequence: TGTGCCAGCAGTTTAACGAGGGAGCAGTACTTC. This codes for CASSLTREQYF.

The CDR3: CASRTNSYEQYF. The CDR3 DNA is TGTGCCAGCAGAACTAACTCCTACGAGCAGTACTTC. This chain connects TRBV28 to TRBJ2-7; no reliable D call. Germline assignment: CDR1 MDHEN and CDR2 SYDVKM. The CDR3 is made up of 12 amino acids. With 6 bases removed from V and 0 bases from J, the gap between germline ends came to 6 bases.

The chain recombines TRBV14 with TRBJ2-3, with a tentative D call TRBD2 (5 bases). This CDR3 is built from 16 residues. Per the germline V gene, CDR1 is SGHDN and CDR2 is FVKESK. Trimming removed 4 bases from V and 1 base from J, with 15 bases in between. CDR3 DNA: TGTGCCAGCAGCCGAGGGCAAACAATAGGCACAGATACGCAGTATTTT. As protein: CASSRGQTIGTDTQYF. Full variable domain (remainder filled in from reference TRBV14 and TRBJ2-3): EAGVTQFPSHSVIEKGQTVTLRCDPISGHDNLYWYRRVMGKEIKFLLHFVKESKQDESGMPNNRFLAERTGGTYSTLKVQPAELEDSGVYFCASSRGQTIGTDTQYFGPGTRLTVL.

The J gene is TRBJ1-4, the V gene TRBV28; D is unclear. CDR3 length: 12 amino acids. The germline CDR1 and CDR2 sequences are MDHEN and SYDVKM. V dropped 4 bases and J dropped 7 bases, with 7 bases sitting between them. CDR3 in amino acids: CASSSGSEKLFF. In DNA form, the CDR3 reads TGTGCCAGCAGTTCGGGTAGTGAAAAACTGTTTTTT. The variable domain in full, with the rest retrieved from reference TRBV28 and TRBJ1-4, is DVKVTQSSRYLVKRTGEKVFLECVQDMDHENMFWYRQDPGLGLRLIYFSYDVKMKEKGDIPEGYSVSREKKERFSLILESASTNQTSMYLCASSSGSEKLFFGSGTQLSVL.

The chain joins TRBV19 to TRBJ1-1; a weak D match, TRBD1 (5 bases). The CDR3 contains 12 residues. The V gene lost 4 bases and the J gene lost 8 bases, with 11 bases spanning the gap. In germline, CDR1 is LNHDA, CDR2 SQIVND (reference sequence). CDR3 sequence: CASSKDIGEAFF. CDR3 nucleotides: TGTGCCAGTAGTAAGGACATAGGGGAAGCTTTCTTT. Complete variable domain (other parts from reference TRBV19 and TRBJ1-1): DGGITQSPKYLFRKEGQNVTLSCEQNLNHDAMYWYRQDPGQGLRLIYYSQIVNDFQKGDIAEGYSVSREKKESFPLTVTSAQKNPTAFYLCASSKDIGEAFFGQGTRLTVV.

The chain is built from TRBV7-9 and TRBJ2-2; D is possibly TRBD1 (6 bases). The length of the CDR3 is 14 residues. Germline V gene sequence: CDR1 SEHNR, CDR2 FQNEAQ (reference sequence). V was trimmed by 5 bases and J by 2 bases, leaving 9 bases between them. The DNA for the CDR3 is TGTGCCAGCAGCCCGGACAGAAACACCGGGGAGCTGTTTTTT. It specifies CASSPDRNTGELFF.

The V and J genes are TRBV5-1 and TRBJ2-1, with TRBD2 matching over 9 bases. CDR1 and CDR2 (germline): SGHRS, YFSETQ. J lost 5 bases, V lost 0 bases, and 6 bases had no gene match. The CDR3 sequence is 16 residues long. The DNA for the CDR3 is TGCGCCAGCAGCTTGGAGGCGGGAGGGCCCAACAATGAGCAGTTCTTC. Residues: CASSLEAGGPNNEQFF.

The chain has TRBV5-4 and TRBJ1-5; D possibly corresponds to TRBD1 (5 bases). Germline V gene sequence: CDR1 SGHNT, CDR2 YYREEE (reference sequence). Trimming removed 4 bases from V and 1 base from J, with 9 bases in between. The CDR3 consists of 14 residues. The CDR3 loop reads CASSDRDSNQPQHF. CDR3 DNA: TGTGCCAGCAGCGACCGGGACAGCAATCAGCCCCAGCATTTT. Drawing the rest from reference TRBV5-4 and TRBJ1-5, the complete variable domain is ETGVTQSPTHLIKTRGQQVTLRCSSQSGHNTVSWYQQALGQGPQFIFQYYREEENGRGNFPPRFSGLQFPNYSSELNVNALELDDSALYLCASSDRDSNQPQHFGDGTRLSIL.

The gene calls are TRBV2 and TRBJ1-2, with D unclear. The CDR3 loop spans 10 amino acids. The germline gives CDR1 SNHLY, CDR2 FYNNEI. V gave up 5 bases and J gave up 13 bases, with 11 bases separating them. CDR3 DNA: TGTGCCAGCAGTCCGCCCTTTTTCACCTTC. It yields the protein CASSPPFFTF.

Only a few counts were recorded for this clone. V and J are TRBV4-1 and TRBJ1-5; D is perhaps TRBD1 (6 bases). V lost 2 bases to trimming and J lost 7 bases, with 21 bases between them. The CDR3 contains 17 residues. Germline assignment: CDR1 MGHRA and CDR2 YSYEKL. CDR3 nucleotides: TGCGCCAGCAGCCAATCGGCGGCCAGGGGAGCAGGGCAGCCCCAGCATTTT. As protein: CASSQSAARGAGQPQHF.

The rearrangement joins TRBV5-4 to TRBJ2-7; 11 bases are a match to TRBD1. Germline CDR1 is SGHNT and CDR2 is YYREEE (reference sequence). Trimming removed 3 bases from V and 4 bases from J; junction bases left unmatched: 0. The CDR3 spans 13 residues. The CDR3 spells CASSWDRGYEQYF. DNA of the CDR3: TGTGCCAGCAGCTGGGACAGGGGGTACGAGCAGTACTTC.

The chain carries TRBV4-1 and TRBJ1-2; D might be TRBD1 (6 bases). Trimming left V 4 bases short and J 2 bases short, with 11 bases between. CDR3 size: 14 residues. Per the germline V gene, CDR1 is MGHRA and CDR2 is YSYEKL. As DNA, the CDR3 is TGCGCCAGCAGCCGTCCGGGGGCGAACTATGGCTACACCTTC. This codes for CASSRPGANYGYTF.

The chain couples TRBV11-2 to TRBJ2-7, with 8 bases that match TRBD1. This CDR3 contains 13 residues. V shed 5 bases and J 1 base; nucleotides not matched to a gene: 1. In germline, CDR1 is SGHAT, CDR2 FQNNGV. CDR3 protein: CASSRDRSYEQYF. The CDR3 DNA follows: TGTGCCAGCAGCAGGGACAGGTCCTACGAGCAGTACTTC.

The chain carries TRBV7-2 and TRBJ1-2, with 8 bases aligning to TRBD1. This CDR3 has 13 amino acids. The V gene's germline CDR1 is SGHTA and CDR2 FQGNSA. V lost 3 bases, J lost 8 bases, and 5 bases stayed unmatched. The CDR3 coding sequence is TGTGCCAGCAGCTTTGGACAGGGACTAGGCTACACCTTC. As protein: CASSFGQGLGYTF.

The V and J genes are TRBV27 and TRBJ1-4; unclear D gene. This CDR3 has 15 amino acids. Trimming shortened V by 2 bases and J by 0 bases, and 7 bases separated the two germline ends. The germline CDR1 and CDR2 sequences are MNHEY and SMNVEV (reference sequence). This CDR3 is CASSLRSTTNEKLFF. CDR3 nucleotide sequence: TGTGCCAGCAGTTTACGGAGTACAACTAATGAAAAACTGTTTTTT.

The chain uses TRBV30 and TRBJ1-1; D is unresolved. There are 14 residues in the CDR3. CDR1 is GTSNPN and CDR2 is SVGIG in the germline V gene (reference sequence). V was shortened by 0 bases and J by 4 bases, with 12 bases between the two germline ends. This CDR3 reads CAWSVGGSTTEAFF. The CDR3 DNA is TGTGCCTGGAGTGTTGGTGGCTCGACCACTGAAGCTTTCTTT. The whole variable domain, filled in from reference TRBV30 and TRBJ1-1, reads SQTIHQWPATLVQPVGSPLSLECTVEGTSNPNLYWYRQAAGRGLQLLFYSVGIGQISSEVPQNLSASRPQDRQFILSSKKLLLSDSGFYLCAWSVGGSTTEAFFGQGTRLTVV.

The rearrangement links TRBV6-5 to TRBJ1-4, with 7 positions matching TRBD1. The CDR3 covers 14 residues. Germline CDR1 MNHEY, CDR2 SVGAGI. Unmatched junction bases numbered 9, after V lost 6 bases and J lost 8 bases. The CDR3 protein is CASRPNRGREKLFF. The CDR3 DNA reads as TGTGCCAGCAGGCCTAACAGGGGACGGGAAAAACTGTTTTTT.

V gene TRBV7-8 combines with J gene TRBJ1-1; D perhaps matches TRBD1 (6 bases). Trimming cost V 8 bases and J 3 bases, with 13 bases left between them. CDR3 length equals 13 residues. Germline CDR1 reads SGHVS; CDR2 reads FQNEAQ. Here the CDR3 reads CASHWGADTEAFF. In nucleotides, the CDR3 is TGTGCCAGCCATTGGGGGGCGGACACTGAAGCTTTCTTT. Full variable domain (outside the CDR3, taken from reference TRBV7-8 and TRBJ1-1): GAGVSQSPRYKVAKRGQDVALRCDPISGHVSLFWYQQALGQGPEFLTYFQNEAQLDKSGLPSDRFFAERPEGSVSTLKIQRTQQEDSAVYLCASHWGADTEAFFGQGTRLTVV.

To note about this clone: Distinct nucleotide sequences in the sample also encode this CDR3. J is TRBJ1-5 and V is TRBV28; tentative D call: TRBD1 (5 bases). V was shortened by 5 bases and J by 1 base, with 6 bases between the two germline ends. Germline CDR1 and CDR2: MDHEN and SYDVKM. This CDR3 has 13 amino acids. The CDR3, as DNA: TGTGCCAGCAGTAGGGACAGCAATCAGCCCCAGCATTTT. This translates into CASSRDSNQPQHF.

The V and J genes are TRBV5-4 and TRBJ2-7; TRBD2 agrees at 10 bases. The CDR3 has 15 residues. V lost 3 bases and J lost 3; bases outside the gene matches: 6. Germline V gives CDR1 SGHNT, CDR2 YYREEE (reference sequence). The CDR3 loop is CASSWGTSGDYEQYF. CDR3 bases: TGTGCCAGCAGCTGGGGAACTAGCGGGGACTACGAGCAGTACTTC. Together with reference TRBV5-4 and TRBJ2-7, the CDR3 gives the full variable domain: ETGVTQSPTHLIKTRGQQVTLRCSSQSGHNTVSWYQQALGQGPQFIFQYYREEENGRGNFPPRFSGLQFPNYSSELNVNALELDDSALYLCASSWGTSGDYEQYFGPGTRLTVT.